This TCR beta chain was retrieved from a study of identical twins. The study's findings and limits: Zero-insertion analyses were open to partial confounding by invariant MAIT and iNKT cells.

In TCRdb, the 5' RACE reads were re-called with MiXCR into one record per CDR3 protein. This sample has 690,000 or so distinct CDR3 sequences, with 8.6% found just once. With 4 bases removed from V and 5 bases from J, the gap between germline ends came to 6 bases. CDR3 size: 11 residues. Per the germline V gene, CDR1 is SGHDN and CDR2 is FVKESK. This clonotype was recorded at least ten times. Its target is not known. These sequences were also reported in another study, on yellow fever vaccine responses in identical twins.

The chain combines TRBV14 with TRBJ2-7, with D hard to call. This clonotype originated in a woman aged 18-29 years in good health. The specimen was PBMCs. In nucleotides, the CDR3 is TGTGCCAGCAGCCTCCGTAACGAGCAGTACTTC. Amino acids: CASSLRNEQYF.